This T cell receptor (beta chain) was recorded in a study of blood T cell repertoires in COVID-19. The wider study: The study drew acute and convalescent COVID-19 samples from the United States, Italy and Spain.

Assay: immunoSEQ multiplex PCR; the TCRdb copy retains only in-frame clones and omits some. This table has 200,000 to 250,000 clones, over 75% appearing once. Ages ranged from 18 to 89 years, with residence in fewer than 25 US areas. Cohorts were determined from participant-reported clinical history. Germline-derived CDR1 and CDR2 are SEHNR and FQNEAQ (reference sequence). There are 18 residues in the CDR3. Trimming stripped 5 bases from V and 4 bases from J, with 26 bases between. Sequences were obtained from PBMCs or T cells enriched from blood (not recorded which). The TCR sequence derives from a man aged 30-40 years with acute COVID-19. The chain is built from TRBV7-9 and TRBJ1-2; perhaps TRBD1 as D (5 bases). The CDR3 region is CASSPPLTAPALGYGYTF. CDR3 bases: TGTGCCAGCAGCCCGCCCTTGACAGCCCCGGCACTTGGCTATGGCTACACCTTC.